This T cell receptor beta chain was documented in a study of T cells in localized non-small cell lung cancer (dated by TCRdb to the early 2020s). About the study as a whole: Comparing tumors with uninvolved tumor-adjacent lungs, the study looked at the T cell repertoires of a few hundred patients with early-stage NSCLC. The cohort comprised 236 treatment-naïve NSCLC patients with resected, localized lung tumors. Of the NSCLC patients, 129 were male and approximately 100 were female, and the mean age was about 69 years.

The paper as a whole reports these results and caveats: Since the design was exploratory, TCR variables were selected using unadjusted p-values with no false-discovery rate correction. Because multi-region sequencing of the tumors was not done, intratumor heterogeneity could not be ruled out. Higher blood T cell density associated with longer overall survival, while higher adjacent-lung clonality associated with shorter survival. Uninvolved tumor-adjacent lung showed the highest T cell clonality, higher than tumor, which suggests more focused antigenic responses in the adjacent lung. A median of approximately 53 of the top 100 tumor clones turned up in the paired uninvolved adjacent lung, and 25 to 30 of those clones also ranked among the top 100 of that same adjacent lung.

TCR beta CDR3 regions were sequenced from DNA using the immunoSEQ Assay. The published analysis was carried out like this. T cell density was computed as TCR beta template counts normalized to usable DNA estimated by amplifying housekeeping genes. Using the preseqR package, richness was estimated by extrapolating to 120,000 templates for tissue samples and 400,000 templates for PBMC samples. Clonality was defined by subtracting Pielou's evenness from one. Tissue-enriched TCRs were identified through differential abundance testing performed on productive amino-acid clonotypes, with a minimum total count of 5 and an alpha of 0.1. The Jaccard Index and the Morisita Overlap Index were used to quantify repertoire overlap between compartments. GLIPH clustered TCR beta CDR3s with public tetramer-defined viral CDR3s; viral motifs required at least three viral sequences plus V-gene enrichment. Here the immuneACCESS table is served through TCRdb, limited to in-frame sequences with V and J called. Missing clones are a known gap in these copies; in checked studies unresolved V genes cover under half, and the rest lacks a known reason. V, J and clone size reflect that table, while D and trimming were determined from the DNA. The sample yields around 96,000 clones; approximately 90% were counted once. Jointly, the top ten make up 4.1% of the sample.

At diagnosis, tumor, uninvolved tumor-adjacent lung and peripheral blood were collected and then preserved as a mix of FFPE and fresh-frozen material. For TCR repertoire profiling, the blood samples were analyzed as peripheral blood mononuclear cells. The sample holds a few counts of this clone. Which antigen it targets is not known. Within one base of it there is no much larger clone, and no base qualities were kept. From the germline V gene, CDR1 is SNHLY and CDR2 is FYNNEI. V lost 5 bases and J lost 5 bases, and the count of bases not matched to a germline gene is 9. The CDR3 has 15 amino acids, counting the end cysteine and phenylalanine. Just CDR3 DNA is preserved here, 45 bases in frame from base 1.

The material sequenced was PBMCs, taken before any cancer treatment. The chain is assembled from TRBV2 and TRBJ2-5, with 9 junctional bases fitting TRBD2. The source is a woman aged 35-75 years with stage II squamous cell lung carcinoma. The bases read TGTGCCAGCAGTTTGGCTAGCGGGGCTCAGGAGACCCAGTACTTC. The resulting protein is CASSLASGAQETQYF.